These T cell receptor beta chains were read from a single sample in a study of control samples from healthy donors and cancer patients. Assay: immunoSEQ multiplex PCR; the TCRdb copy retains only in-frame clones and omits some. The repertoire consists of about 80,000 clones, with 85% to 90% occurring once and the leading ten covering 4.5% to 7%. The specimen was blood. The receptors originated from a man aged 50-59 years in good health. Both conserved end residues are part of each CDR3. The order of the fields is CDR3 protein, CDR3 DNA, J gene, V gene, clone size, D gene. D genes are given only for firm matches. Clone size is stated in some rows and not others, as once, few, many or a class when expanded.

CASSPSATSKATQYF TGTGCCAGCAGTCCCTCGGCCACTAGTAAGGCGACCCAGTACTTC TRBJ2-5 TRBV27 - -
CASSPPGQGAREQYF TGTGCCAGCAGCCCGCCGGGACAGGGGGCACGAGAGCAGTACTTC TRBJ2-7 TRBV5-4 - TRBD1
CASSFLYTEAFF TGTGCCAGCAGCTTTCTTTACACTGAAGCTTTCTTT TRBJ1-1 TRBV5-5 - -
CASSRGQGDRAYEQYF TGTGCCAGCTCAAGAGGACAGGGGGATAGGGCATACGAGCAGTACTTC TRBJ2-7 TRBV18 - TRBD1
CASSRLPGVRRTGAAGGLYEQYF TGTGCCAGCAGCCGACTCCCTGGGGTGCGGCGGACAGGGGCAGCGGGGGGGCTCTACGAGCAGTACTTC TRBJ2-7 TRBV3-1/TRBV3-2 - -
CAWNPLRAEAFF TGTGCCTGGAACCCGTTACGGGCGGAAGCTTTCTTT TRBJ1-1 TRBV30 - -
CASSFGQTTEAFF TGTGCCAGCAGCTTCGGACAGACCACTGAAGCTTTCTTT TRBJ1-1 TRBV7-3 - -
CASSPGILATEAFF TGCGCCAGCAGCCCCGGGATCCTGGCCACTGAAGCTTTCTTT TRBJ1-1 TRBV5-1 - -
CASSFLEPQHF TGTGCCAGCAGCTTTCTGGAGCCCCAGCATTTT TRBJ1-5 TRBV5-4 - -
CASESSGYTF TGTGCCAGCGAAAGCTCTGGCTACACCTTC TRBJ1-2 TRBV9 few -
CAWRRGGRVNTEAFF TGTGCCTGGAGACGCGGCGGGCGCGTGAACACTGAAGCTTTCTTT TRBJ1-1 TRBV30 - -
CASSLSTNTDTQYF TGCGCCAGCAGCTTGTCGACAAACACAGATACGCAGTATTTT TRBJ2-3 TRBV5-1 - -
CASSPGTGGFTDTQYF TGTGCCAGCAGCCCCGGGACGGGGGGATTCACAGATACGCAGTATTTT TRBJ2-3 TRBV11-2 - TRBD2
CASSAPGRVNTQYF TGTGCCAGTAGTGCCCCGGGGAGGGTCAATACGCAGTATTTT TRBJ2-3 TRBV19 - TRBD2
CAVGGGTGELFF TGTGCCGTCGGGGGGGGGACCGGGGAGCTGTTTTTT TRBJ2-2 TRBV24-1 - TRBD2
CASSQRALEETQYF TGTGCCAGCAGCCAACGAGCTCTCGAGGAGACCCAGTACTTC TRBJ2-5 TRBV5-4 - -
CASSGEGANSPLHF TGCGCCAGCAGTGGCGAGGGGGCCAATTCACCCCTCCACTTT TRBJ1-6 TRBV10-1 - TRBD1
CASSLQGEGTGELFF TGTGCCAGCAGTCTACAGGGGGAGGGCACCGGGGAGCTGTTTTTT TRBJ2-2 TRBV6-5 - -
CASTLNTEAFF TGTGCCAGCACCCTGAACACTGAAGCTTTCTTT TRBJ1-1 TRBV6-5 - -
CASSQSLGAPTTETQYF TGTGCCAGCAGCCAGTCGCTAGGGGCCCCGACTACAGAGACCCAGTACTTC TRBJ2-5 TRBV16 once -
CASSQGGGSNQPQHF TGTGCCAGCAGCCAAGGGGGGGGAAGCAATCAGCCCCAGCATTTT TRBJ1-5 TRBV14 - -
CASSLQGDWTEAFF TGTGCCAGCAGCTTACAGGGAGATTGGACTGAAGCTTTCTTT TRBJ1-1 TRBV7-9 few -
CASSLEVAVNTGELFF TGTGCCAGCAGCTTAGAGGTAGCGGTGAACACCGGGGAGCTGTTTTTT TRBJ2-2 TRBV7-6 - -
CASTPGGVTEAFF TGTGCCAGCACCCCAGGAGGCGTCACTGAAGCTTTCTTT TRBJ1-1 TRBV9 few -
CASSREANTEAFF TGTGCCAGCAGCCGTGAAGCGAACACTGAAGCTTTCTTT TRBJ1-1 TRBV5-4 - -
CASSELAIGNTIYF TGTGCCAGCAGTGAATTGGCCATCGGAAACACCATATATTTT TRBJ1-3 TRBV6-1 - -
CSASGQGSEQFF TGCAGTGCTAGTGGGCAGGGGTCTGAGCAGTTCTTC TRBJ2-1 TRBV20-1 - -
CASLYQANTGELFF TGTGCCAGCCTCTATCAGGCGAACACCGGGGAGCTGTTTTTT TRBJ2-2 TRBV2 - -
CSVTPGAQNQETQYF TGCAGCGTTACCCCTGGGGCCCAAAACCAAGAGACCCAGTACTTC TRBJ2-5 TRBV29-1 - -
CASSVAGTGSEAFF TGTGCCAGCAGCGTAGCAGGGACGGGCAGTGAAGCTTTCTTT TRBJ1-1 TRBV9 - -
CASSRGAGVSNEQFF TGTGCCAGCAGCCGGGGGGCAGGGGTTTCCAATGAGCAGTTCTTC TRBJ2-1 TRBV11-1 few -
CASTSSGAGQETQYF TGTGCCAGTACCTCTAGCGGGGCGGGGCAAGAGACCCAGTACTTC TRBJ2-5 TRBV19 once TRBD2
CASSLKPGQLIGEAFF TGTGCCAGCAGCTTAAAACCGGGACAGTTGATCGGTGAAGCTTTCTTT TRBJ1-1 TRBV5-6 - TRBD1